Listed below are T cell receptor beta chains from one sample, sequenced in a study of CD8 T cells in ankylosing spondylitis. TCRdb processed the 5' RACE reads anew with MiXCR; each CDR3 protein has one entry. The data show about 250,000 distinct CDR3 sequences, more than 25% seen once. Source material: blood, either unsorted or a sorted T cell fraction (not recorded which). These receptors were taken from a male donor with ankylosing spondylitis or in good health (not recorded which). CDR3s include the opening cysteine and the closing phenylalanine or tryptophan. A D gene is named only where the DNA matches it firmly. Clone size, where shown, is once, few, many, or a class for clones that have expanded.

clone size	J gene	D gene	V gene	CDR3 DNA	CDR3 protein
many	TRBJ1-6	TRBD1	TRBV20-1	TGCAGTGCTAGCCCAGGGGGCTCTAGTTCACCCCTCCACTTT	CSASPGGSSSPLHF
NA	TRBJ2-3	NA	TRBV5-1	TGCGCCAGCAGGACTTCAGGGACCTCTGATACGCAGTATTTT	CASRTSGTSDTQYF
many	TRBJ1-1	TRBD1	TRBV20-1	TGCAGTGCTCCCGGACAGGCCCACACTGAAGCTTTCTTT	CSAPGQAHTEAFF
NA	TRBJ2-1	TRBD2	TRBV7-8	TGTGCCAGCAGCTTTGGGAGAGCGGGGGGGAGCTCCTACAATGAGCAGTTCTTC	CASSFGRAGGSSYNEQFF
NA	TRBJ2-4	TRBD2	TRBV6-2/TRBV6-3	TGTGCCAGCAGTTATCGGGGCGTCGGGACAGGGACTAGCGGGGAATTTGCCATTCAGTACTTC	CASSYRGVGTGTSGEFAIQYF
few	TRBJ2-7	NA	TRBV5-5	TGTGCCAGCAGCCCGGGTGACAGGGAGGTGAACGAGCAGTACTTC	CASSPGDREVNEQYF
NA	TRBJ2-3	NA	TRBV11-2	TGTGCCAGCAGCCCGTGGACCGGATATACGCAGTATTTT	CASSPWTGYTQYF
NA	TRBJ2-5	NA	TRBV18	TGTGCCAGCTCACCAAGGAGGGATGGAGAGACCCAGTACTTC	CASSPRRDGETQYF
NA	TRBJ1-1	NA	TRBV27	TGTGCCAGCAGCGAAACAGCGAGTATGAACACTGAAGCTTTCTTT	CASSETASMNTEAFF
NA	TRBJ2-1	TRBD2	TRBV29-1	TGCAGCGTTGGGGAAGCGGGGGTACACTACAATGAGCAGTTCTTC	CSVGEAGVHYNEQFF
NA	TRBJ2-7	NA	TRBV20-1	TGCAGTGCTAGAAAAACCAGGGGGGAAATCTACGAGCAGTACTTC	CSARKTRGEIYEQYF
NA	TRBJ1-1	NA	TRBV9	TGTGCCAGCAGCGTAGCTTCCCAGCAGACTGAAGCTTTCTTT	CASSVASQQTEAFF
NA	TRBJ2-7	TRBD1	TRBV3-1	TGTGCCAGCAGCCGTTCCGGGACAGGGGACGAGCAGTACTTC	CASSRSGTGDEQYF
NA	TRBJ2-3	NA	TRBV10-2	TGCGCCAGCAGGGTTGCAGGTGGTTTTGCCACAGATACGCAGTATTTT	CASRVAGGFATDTQYF
NA	TRBJ2-2	NA	TRBV27	TGTGCCAGCAGTTCCGCCCTGAACACCGGGGAGCTGTTTTTT	CASSSALNTGELFF
NA	TRBJ1-1	NA	TRBV5-1	TGCGCCAGCAGCACCCGGGGACAAATGAACACTGAAGCTTTCTTT	CASSTRGQMNTEAFF
NA	TRBJ2-5	TRBD2	TRBV9	TGTGCCAGCAGCGGACTAGCGGGGGGAGGTGAGACCCAGTACTTC	CASSGLAGGGETQYF
NA	TRBJ2-7	NA	TRBV15	TGTGCCACCAGCAGAGACAGGGGCCACGAGCAGTACTTC	CATSRDRGHEQYF
many	TRBJ2-7	NA	TRBV29-1	TGCAGCGCCATTAGTGGGTACGAGCAGTACTTC	CSAISGYEQYF
few	TRBJ1-1	NA	TRBV12-3/TRBV12-4	TGTGCCAGCAGTTTCGGAAGGTTAGATGAAGCTTTCTTT	CASSFGRLDEAFF
many	TRBJ2-3	NA	TRBV6-1	TGTGCCAGCAGCATTGGCGGGGGCCTCACAGATACGCAGTATTTT	CASSIGGGLTDTQYF
NA	TRBJ2-1	NA	TRBV5-1	TGCGCCAGCAGGGGTAGCGGTTCCTACAATGAGCAGTTCTTC	CASRGSGSYNEQFF
few	TRBJ2-1	TRBD1	TRBV4-1	TGCGCCAGCAGCCAAGATCGGACAGGGTTTTCCTACAATGAGCAGTTCTTC	CASSQDRTGFSYNEQFF
NA	TRBJ2-7	NA	TRBV7-9	TGTGCCAGCAGCGTAGGGACCCCCTACGAGCAGTACTTC	CASSVGTPYEQYF
NA	TRBJ2-3	NA	TRBV5-1	TGCGCCAGCAGCTTATCGGGGTACCAGAGTACGCAGTATTTT	CASSLSGYQSTQYF
many	TRBJ1-6	NA	TRBV20-1	TGCAGTGCTAGGGATACAGGGAGTTCACCCCTCCACTTT	CSARDTGSSPLHF
NA	TRBJ2-5	NA	TRBV10-1	TGCGCCAGCAGTACGGGCTCCCTCGGCGTGGGAGAGACCCAGTACTTC	CASSTGSLGVGETQYF
NA	TRBJ2-2	NA	TRBV4-1	TGCGCCAGCAGCCAAGATTTGTGGGTGGTTTCCGGGGAGCTGTTTTTT	CASSQDLWVVSGELFF
few	TRBJ1-5	NA	TRBV12-3/TRBV12-4	TGTGCCAGCAGTCCCCGGCTGGCGTCGAGGCCCCAGCATTTT	CASSPRLASRPQHF
NA	TRBJ1-3	NA	TRBV11-2	TGTGCCAGCAGCTCCCCGGGACAAAGGACCGCTGGAAACACCATATATTTT	CASSSPGQRTAGNTIYF
few	TRBJ1-5	NA	TRBV5-6	TGTGCCAGCAGCTTGGCACAGAGCAATCAGCCCCAGCATTTT	CASSLAQSNQPQHF
NA	TRBJ2-5	NA	TRBV6-1	TGTGCCAGCAAGGCTGAGTGGGGGGAGACCCAGTACTTC	CASKAEWGETQYF
few	TRBJ2-1	TRBD1	TRBV2	TGTGCCAGCAGTGGACCGGGACAGGGACGCTACAATGAGCAGTTCTTC	CASSGPGQGRYNEQFF
few	TRBJ2-7	NA	TRBV20-1	TGCAGTGCTATCGAACCGGGATCGACCTACGAGCAGTACTTC	CSAIEPGSTYEQYF
NA	TRBJ2-4	NA	TRBV5-1	TGCGCCAGCAGTGGATTAGCCAAAAACATTCAGTACTTC	CASSGLAKNIQYF
NA	TRBJ1-5	NA	TRBV20-1	TGCAGTGCTAGAGCCAACCAGGAGGGGCCCCTTCAGCCCCAGCATTTT	CSARANQEGPLQPQHF
NA	TRBJ2-7	TRBD2	TRBV9	TGTGCCAGCAGCGTAGGGGCTAGCGGGGCGTTCCCGAGCTACGAGCAGTACTTC	CASSVGASGAFPSYEQYF
NA	TRBJ2-5	NA	TRBV6-1	TGTGCCAGCAGTACCTACGGGACGGGGGACGTGGGGACCCAGTACTTC	CASSTYGTGDVGTQYF
few	TRBJ2-2	NA	TRBV7-9	TGTGCCAGCAGCTTGATCGCCGGTGGATGGACCGGGGAGCTGTTTTTT	CASSLIAGGWTGELFF
NA	TRBJ2-3	NA	TRBV29-1	TGCAGCGTTGTGTTTGCCGAACCCGCTAGCACAGATACGCAGTATTTT	CSVVFAEPASTDTQYF
few	TRBJ2-7	TRBD1	TRBV20-1	TGCAGTGCCACGACGGGACAGGGGCAAAACGAGCAGTACTTC	CSATTGQGQNEQYF